This T cell receptor (beta chain) is from a study of cytomegalovirus exposure and HLA in healthy donors. Broader study findings: Reportedly, HLA-A and HLA-B alleles of most subjects were accurately predicted from TCR beta. Later genetic work tied a missense DCLRE1C variant to beta-chain V and J trimming.

On this clone itself: Its specificity is unknown.

The study ran its PCR with 60 Vbeta and 13 Jbeta primers. Using immunoSEQ multiplex PCR, the repertoire was profiled, and TCRdb retains in-frame clones only, with some absent. This table holds about 190,000 clones, approximately 81% found once. The receptor's source is a male donor in good health and CMV-seronegative. Source material: PBMCs.

The CDR3, as DNA: TGTGCCAGCACCCCCGGTGGGGCAGCGGGGATGACCCAGTACTTC. Translating it yields CASTPGGAAGMTQYF. V and J are TRBV28 and TRBJ2-5; 7 nucleotides agree with TRBD2. V lost 7 bases to trimming and J lost 7 bases; unmatched junction nucleotides: 15. CDR1 is MDHEN, CDR2 SYDVKM, per germline. CDR3 length: 15 residues.